This is a list of T cell receptor beta chains from one sample in a study of graft-versus-host responses after intestinal transplantation. The table came from immunoSEQ multiplex PCR; TCRdb's copy has only in-frame clones and leaves some out. The sample shows some 85,000 clones, around 86% of them seen only once. These receptors lack a known antigen. The specimen comprised unstimulated CD8+ T cells sorted from spleen or lymph node cells, sampled before transplant. These receptors all stem from a human donor who was the organ donor for an intestinal transplant. Both conserved end residues are part of each CDR3. A D gene is named only where the DNA matches it firmly. Expanded clones are given a class, and other clones once, few, many or no size at all.

V gene: TRBV27; D gene: NA; clone size: NA; J gene: TRBJ2-7; CDR3 protein: CASSGRDRRAYEQYF; CDR3 DNA: TGTGCCAGCAGTGGGAGGGACAGGCGTGCCTACGAGCAGTACTTC
V gene: TRBV4-2; D gene: TRBD1; clone size: once; J gene: TRBJ1-2; CDR3 protein: CASSQVLYRTGAVVRGYTF; CDR3 DNA: TGTGCCAGCAGCCAAGTACTTTACCGGACAGGGGCGGTGGTACGGGGCTACACCTTC
V gene: TRBV6-1; D gene: TRBD1; clone size: NA; J gene: TRBJ2-3; CDR3 protein: CASSFTGATDTQYF; CDR3 DNA: TGTGCCAGCAGCTTTACAGGGGCGACAGATACGCAGTATTTT
V gene: TRBV4-1; D gene: NA; clone size: NA; J gene: TRBJ1-1; CDR3 protein: CASSQDGTPPNTEAFF; CDR3 DNA: TGCGCCAGCAGCCAAGACGGGACGCCTCCGAACACTGAAGCTTTCTTT
V gene: TRBV14; D gene: NA; clone size: NA; J gene: TRBJ2-3; CDR3 protein: CASSRGNLWDTQYF; CDR3 DNA: TGTGCCAGCAGCCGGGGGAACCTTTGGGATACGCAGTATTTT
V gene: TRBV28; D gene: TRBD2; clone size: NA; J gene: TRBJ2-3; CDR3 protein: CASSQGLAGGVKDTQYF; CDR3 DNA: TGTGCCAGCAGTCAAGGACTAGCGGGGGGGGTTAAGGATACGCAGTATTTT
V gene: TRBV27; D gene: NA; clone size: NA; J gene: TRBJ2-2; CDR3 protein: CASSPRGPTGELFF; CDR3 DNA: TGTGCCAGCAGTCCCCGGGGGCCAACCGGGGAGCTGTTTTTT
V gene: TRBV4-2; D gene: NA; clone size: NA; J gene: TRBJ1-2; CDR3 protein: CASSQGPDGVYGYTF; CDR3 DNA: TGTGCCAGCAGCCAAGGGCCAGACGGCGTCTATGGCTACACCTTC
V gene: TRBV7-8; D gene: NA; clone size: NA; J gene: TRBJ1-1; CDR3 protein: CASSWGVGRTEAFF; CDR3 DNA: TGTGCCAGCAGCTGGGGGGTAGGGAGGACTGAAGCTTTCTTT
V gene: TRBV4-1; D gene: NA; clone size: NA; J gene: TRBJ1-2; CDR3 protein: CASSQDATQQLWGYTF; CDR3 DNA: TGCGCCAGCAGCCAAGATGCGACGCAACAACTTTGGGGCTACACCTTC
V gene: TRBV27; D gene: NA; clone size: few; J gene: TRBJ2-7; CDR3 protein: CASSPTPLRSYEQYF; CDR3 DNA: TGTGCCAGCAGCCCTACACCACTGCGCTCCTACGAGCAGTACTTC
V gene: TRBV7-9; D gene: NA; clone size: NA; J gene: TRBJ2-2; CDR3 protein: CASSLRGYTGELFF; CDR3 DNA: TGTGCCAGCAGCTTAAGGGGATACACCGGGGAGCTGTTTTTT
V gene: TRBV5-1; D gene: NA; clone size: once; J gene: TRBJ1-4; CDR3 protein: CASSLAGAELFF; CDR3 DNA: TGCGCCAGCAGCTTGGCAGGGGCAGAACTGTTTTTT
V gene: TRBV6-5; D gene: TRBD1; clone size: NA; J gene: TRBJ1-3; CDR3 protein: CASGTDHGSGNTIYF; CDR3 DNA: TGTGCCAGCGGGACAGACCATGGCTCTGGAAACACCATATATTTT
V gene: TRBV13; D gene: TRBD1; clone size: many; J gene: TRBJ1-2; CDR3 protein: CASSLVADREKSNYGYTF; CDR3 DNA: TGTGCCAGCAGCTTAGTAGCAGACAGGGAAAAATCTAACTATGGCTACACCTTC
V gene: TRBV6-6; D gene: NA; clone size: NA; J gene: TRBJ2-1; CDR3 protein: CASSHQGYLGEQFF; CDR3 DNA: TGTGCCAGCAGTCACCAGGGCTACTTAGGTGAGCAGTTCTTC
V gene: TRBV7-9; D gene: NA; clone size: NA; J gene: TRBJ1-1; CDR3 protein: CASILESWESEAFF; CDR3 DNA: TGTGCCAGCATCCTAGAGAGCTGGGAGTCTGAAGCTTTCTTT
V gene: TRBV30; D gene: NA; clone size: NA; J gene: TRBJ1-2; CDR3 protein: CAWSDRRHGYTF; CDR3 DNA: TGTGCCTGGAGTGACAGGAGGCATGGCTACACCTTC
V gene: TRBV5-1; D gene: NA; clone size: once; J gene: TRBJ1-1; CDR3 protein: CASSLDLNTEAFF; CDR3 DNA: TGCGCCAGCAGCTTGGATCTTAACACTGAAGCTTTCTTT
V gene: TRBV6-6; D gene: NA; clone size: once; J gene: TRBJ2-3; CDR3 protein: CASSWASTDTQYF; CDR3 DNA: TGTGCCAGCAGTTGGGCCAGCACAGATACGCAGTATTTT
V gene: TRBV29-1; D gene: NA; clone size: NA; J gene: TRBJ2-3; CDR3 protein: CSYSGADPTTQYF; CDR3 DNA: TGCAGCTATTCGGGGGCGGATCCAACTACGCAGTATTTT
V gene: TRBV28; D gene: TRBD2; clone size: NA; J gene: TRBJ2-1; CDR3 protein: CASSLLAAGWDEQFF; CDR3 DNA: TGTGCCAGCAGTCTACTAGCGGCGGGATGGGATGAGCAGTTCTTC
V gene: TRBV5-1; D gene: NA; clone size: NA; J gene: TRBJ2-3; CDR3 protein: CASSSIFGDPTDTQYF; CDR3 DNA: TGCGCCAGCAGCTCAATATTCGGCGACCCCACAGATACGCAGTATTTT
V gene: TRBV14; D gene: TRBD2; clone size: NA; J gene: TRBJ2-3; CDR3 protein: CASSQNRDYTDTQYF; CDR3 DNA: TGTGCCAGCAGCCAAAACCGGGACTACACAGATACGCAGTATTTT
V gene: TRBV19; D gene: NA; clone size: NA; J gene: TRBJ1-5; CDR3 protein: CASTGGNQPQHF; CDR3 DNA: TGTGCCTCAACGGGTGGAAATCAGCCCCAGCATTTT
V gene: TRBV29-1; D gene: TRBD2; clone size: NA; J gene: TRBJ2-1; CDR3 protein: CSAEGEGREIYNEQFF; CDR3 DNA: TGCAGCGCCGAAGGGGAGGGGCGGGAGATCTACAATGAGCAGTTCTTC
V gene: TRBV29-1; D gene: TRBD1; clone size: NA; J gene: TRBJ1-2; CDR3 protein: CSVAAGTGNGYTF; CDR3 DNA: TGCAGCGTTGCGGCCGGGACAGGAAATGGCTACACCTTC
V gene: TRBV28; D gene: NA; clone size: NA; J gene: TRBJ1-4; CDR3 protein: CASRNAGVNEKLFF; CDR3 DNA: TGTGCCAGCAGAAATGCAGGGGTAAATGAAAAACTGTTTTTT
V gene: TRBV2; D gene: TRBD1; clone size: NA; J gene: TRBJ1-1; CDR3 protein: CASRKGTGMNTEAFF; CDR3 DNA: TGTGCCAGCAGGAAGGGGACAGGGATGAACACTGAAGCTTTCTTT
V gene: TRBV30; D gene: TRBD1; clone size: once; J gene: TRBJ2-7; CDR3 protein: CAWSVGRGNEQYF; CDR3 DNA: TGTGCCTGGAGTGTCGGCAGGGGGAACGAGCAGTACTTC
V gene: TRBV27; D gene: NA; clone size: NA; J gene: TRBJ2-5; CDR3 protein: CASSRGLETQYF; CDR3 DNA: TGTGCCAGCAGTAGAGGCTTAGAGACCCAGTACTTC
V gene: TRBV7-9; D gene: TRBD1; clone size: NA; J gene: TRBJ1-1; CDR3 protein: CASRTDRDREAFF; CDR3 DNA: TGTGCCAGCAGGACCGACAGGGACCGTGAAGCTTTCTTT
V gene: TRBV28; D gene: NA; clone size: few; J gene: TRBJ2-7; CDR3 protein: CASSRGVGEQYF; CDR3 DNA: TGTGCCAGCAGTCGGGGTGTGGGGGAGCAGTACTTC
V gene: TRBV5-6; D gene: TRBD1; clone size: NA; J gene: TRBJ2-5; CDR3 protein: CASEKGTGGWETQYF; CDR3 DNA: TGTGCCAGCGAGAAAGGGACAGGGGGTTGGGAGACCCAGTACTTC
V gene: TRBV5-1; D gene: TRBD1; clone size: NA; J gene: TRBJ2-1; CDR3 protein: CASSPYPGQGTYNEQFF; CDR3 DNA: TGCGCCAGCAGCCCCTACCCGGGACAGGGGACCTACAATGAGCAGTTCTTC
V gene: TRBV5-5; D gene: NA; clone size: NA; J gene: TRBJ2-4; CDR3 protein: CASPLRTSKNIQYF; CDR3 DNA: TGTGCCAGCCCGCTGAGGACGTCCAAAAACATTCAGTACTTC
V gene: TRBV11-2; D gene: NA; clone size: NA; J gene: TRBJ1-5; CDR3 protein: CAGSLDLLSNQPQHF; CDR3 DNA: TGTGCCGGCAGCTTAGATCTTCTGAGCAATCAGCCCCAGCATTTT
V gene: TRBV4-2; D gene: NA; clone size: NA; J gene: TRBJ2-1; CDR3 protein: CASSQEGRPSSYNEQFF; CDR3 DNA: TGTGCCAGCAGCCAAGAGGGCCGCCCAAGCTCCTACAATGAGCAGTTCTTC
V gene: TRBV5-5; D gene: TRBD2; clone size: once; J gene: TRBJ2-1; CDR3 protein: CASSFSSGGNEQFF; CDR3 DNA: TGTGCCAGCAGCTTTTCTAGCGGGGGAAATGAGCAGTTCTTC
V gene: TRBV7-3; D gene: TRBD1; clone size: NA; J gene: TRBJ1-1; CDR3 protein: CASSLAGGRTEAFF; CDR3 DNA: TGTGCCAGCAGCTTAGCAGGGGGGAGGACTGAAGCTTTCTTT
V gene: TRBV2; D gene: NA; clone size: NA; J gene: TRBJ2-2; CDR3 protein: CAMSLRAVNTGELFF; CDR3 DNA: TGTGCCATGAGTCTCCGGGCCGTGAACACCGGGGAGCTGTTTTTT
V gene: TRBV5-1; D gene: NA; clone size: NA; J gene: TRBJ2-3; CDR3 protein: CASSPRWTDTQYF; CDR3 DNA: TGCGCCAGCAGCCCCCGGTGGACAGATACGCAGTATTTT
V gene: TRBV27; D gene: NA; clone size: NA; J gene: TRBJ1-1; CDR3 protein: CASSLTGGTEAFF; CDR3 DNA: TGTGCCAGCAGTTTAACGGGAGGGACTGAAGCTTTCTTT
V gene: TRBV28; D gene: NA; clone size: once; J gene: TRBJ1-4; CDR3 protein: CASSPRGDWNEKLFF; CDR3 DNA: TGTGCCAGCAGTCCCCGGGGGGATTGGAATGAAAAACTGTTTTTT
V gene: TRBV4-2; D gene: NA; clone size: NA; J gene: TRBJ2-2; CDR3 protein: CASSQNEILASGELFF; CDR3 DNA: TGTGCCAGCAGCCAAAATGAAATACTAGCTTCCGGGGAGCTGTTTTTT
V gene: TRBV5-1; D gene: TRBD1; clone size: few; J gene: TRBJ2-7; CDR3 protein: CASSWGQGLAEQYF; CDR3 DNA: TGCGCCAGCAGCTGGGGACAGGGCCTGGCCGAGCAGTACTTC
V gene: TRBV30; D gene: NA; clone size: NA; J gene: TRBJ1-4; CDR3 protein: CAWLRGGAVEKLFF; CDR3 DNA: TGTGCCTGGCTTCGGGGAGGGGCCGTGGAAAAACTGTTTTTT
V gene: TRBV2; D gene: TRBD2; clone size: NA; J gene: TRBJ2-7; CDR3 protein: CASSERGGYYEQYF; CDR3 DNA: TGTGCCAGCAGTGAACGGGGAGGGTACTACGAGCAGTACTTC
V gene: TRBV6-6; D gene: NA; clone size: NA; J gene: TRBJ1-1; CDR3 protein: CASSYSAGVNTEAFF; CDR3 DNA: TGTGCCAGCAGTTACTCGGCAGGGGTGAACACTGAAGCTTTCTTT
V gene: TRBV7-9; D gene: TRBD1; clone size: NA; J gene: TRBJ2-7; CDR3 protein: CASSPPEDRASYEQYF; CDR3 DNA: TGTGCCAGCAGTCCCCCGGAGGACAGGGCTTCCTACGAGCAGTACTTC
V gene: TRBV30; D gene: TRBD1; clone size: few; J gene: TRBJ2-3; CDR3 protein: CAVRSRTGDTDTQYF; CDR3 DNA: TGTGCCGTGCGATCACGGACAGGGGACACAGATACGCAGTATTTT
V gene: TRBV28; D gene: NA; clone size: NA; J gene: TRBJ1-5; CDR3 protein: CASSSLAGRQPQHF; CDR3 DNA: TGTGCCAGCAGTTCCCTAGCGGGGAGGCAGCCCCAGCATTTT
V gene: TRBV6-1; D gene: NA; clone size: NA; J gene: TRBJ2-7; CDR3 protein: CASSLRAAYEQYF; CDR3 DNA: TGTGCCAGCAGCCTCCGGGCTGCCTACGAGCAGTACTTC
V gene: TRBV9; D gene: TRBD2; clone size: NA; J gene: TRBJ2-2; CDR3 protein: CASSASGGSLYTGELFF; CDR3 DNA: TGTGCCAGCAGCGCTAGCGGGGGAAGCCTTTACACCGGGGAGCTGTTTTTT
V gene: TRBV4-1; D gene: NA; clone size: NA; J gene: TRBJ1-1; CDR3 protein: CASSQFWGTPNTEAFF; CDR3 DNA: TGCGCCAGCAGCCAATTCTGGGGAACGCCGAACACTGAAGCTTTCTTT
V gene: TRBV6-1; D gene: NA; clone size: once; J gene: TRBJ2-7; CDR3 protein: CASRRFGGLDEQYF; CDR3 DNA: TGTGCCAGCAGACGCTTCGGGGGGCTGGACGAGCAGTACTTC
V gene: TRBV4-1; D gene: TRBD2; clone size: NA; J gene: TRBJ2-7; CDR3 protein: CASSLLAGGINEQYF; CDR3 DNA: TGCGCCAGCAGCCTACTAGCGGGGGGCATCAACGAGCAGTACTTC